These T cell receptor beta chains were read from a single sample in a study of blood T cell repertoires in COVID-19. Here immunoSEQ multiplex PCR was the method, and the copy in TCRdb shows in-frame clones only, minus some. The sample has a few hundred thousand clones; over 75% are singletons. The sequencing input was peripheral blood. The source of these receptors is a human donor in a cohort sampled during active COVID-19. Each CDR3 is given with its conserved first and last residue. Each record gives: D gene, V gene, clone size, CDR3 length, J gene, CDR3 protein, CDR3 DNA. A D gene is named only where the DNA matches it firmly. Expanded clones get a size class; other rows say once, few or many, or leave the size out.

D gene: TRBD1
V gene: TRBV9
clone size: once
CDR3 length: 15
J gene: TRBJ2-2
CDR3 protein: CASTLDDRDTGELFF
CDR3 DNA: TGTGCCAGCACCCTAGATGACAGGGACACCGGGGAGCTGTTTTTT

D gene: -
V gene: TRBV27
clone size: -
CDR3 length: 14
J gene: TRBJ1-2
CDR3 protein: CASSSAGRAMGYTF
CDR3 DNA: TGTGCCAGCAGTTCGGCCGGGAGGGCTATGGGCTACACCTTC

D gene: TRBD1
V gene: TRBV4-2
clone size: -
CDR3 length: 12
J gene: TRBJ1-1
CDR3 protein: CASGTTGAEAFF
CDR3 DNA: TGTGCCAGCGGAACCACAGGGGCGGAAGCTTTCTTT

D gene: TRBD1
V gene: TRBV19
clone size: -
CDR3 length: 11
J gene: TRBJ1-1
CDR3 protein: CASTLTGEAFF
CDR3 DNA: TGTGCCAGTACCCTGACAGGGGAAGCTTTCTTT

D gene: TRBD1
V gene: TRBV24-1
clone size: -
CDR3 length: 17
J gene: TRBJ2-3
CDR3 protein: CATSDFADRGLGDTQYF
CDR3 DNA: TGTGCCACCAGTGATTTTGCTGACAGGGGGCTAGGGGATACGCAGTATTTT

D gene: TRBD2
V gene: TRBV27
clone size: -
CDR3 length: 15
J gene: TRBJ2-7
CDR3 protein: CASSLSSGGSYEQYF
CDR3 DNA: TGTGCCAGCAGTTTATCTAGCGGGGGTTCCTACGAGCAGTACTTC

D gene: -
V gene: TRBV18
clone size: -
CDR3 length: 13
J gene: TRBJ1-2
CDR3 protein: CASSDGANYGYTF
CDR3 DNA: TGTGCCAGCTCCGATGGAGCTAACTATGGCTACACCTTC

D gene: -
V gene: TRBV5-1
clone size: once
CDR3 length: 14
J gene: TRBJ2-2
CDR3 protein: CASSRDTNTGELFF
CDR3 DNA: TGCGCCAGCAGCCGGGACACAAACACCGGGGAGCTGTTTTTT

D gene: -
V gene: TRBV11-1
clone size: -
CDR3 length: 14
J gene: TRBJ2-2
CDR3 protein: CASSSHRNTGELFF
CDR3 DNA: TGTGCCAGCAGCTCGCACAGGAACACCGGGGAGCTGTTTTTT

D gene: -
V gene: TRBV5-1
clone size: -
CDR3 length: 13
J gene: TRBJ1-1
CDR3 protein: CASSIPGNAEAFF
CDR3 DNA: TGCGCCAGCAGCATCCCAGGGAACGCTGAAGCTTTCTTT

D gene: -
V gene: TRBV5-4
clone size: -
CDR3 length: 14
J gene: TRBJ1-2
CDR3 protein: CASSLETVQGGYTF
CDR3 DNA: TGTGCCAGCAGCTTGGAGACGGTCCAGGGGGGCTACACCTTC

D gene: TRBD1
V gene: TRBV9
clone size: -
CDR3 length: 14
J gene: TRBJ1-1
CDR3 protein: CAPKEDRGGTEAFF
CDR3 DNA: TGTGCCCCAAAGGAGGACAGGGGGGGAACTGAAGCTTTCTTT

D gene: -
V gene: TRBV30
clone size: -
CDR3 length: 14
J gene: TRBJ2-2
CDR3 protein: CAWSITGSAGELFF
CDR3 DNA: TGTGCCTGGAGTATTACAGGGTCCGCCGGGGAGCTGTTTTTT

D gene: -
V gene: TRBV7-2
clone size: -
CDR3 length: 20
J gene: TRBJ2-7
CDR3 protein: CASSLALPVRSGTLLYEQYF
CDR3 DNA: TGTGCCAGCAGCTTAGCGTTGCCAGTTCGAAGTGGGACTCTCCTATACGAGCAGTACTTC

D gene: -
V gene: TRBV7-9
clone size: -
CDR3 length: 13
J gene: TRBJ1-5
CDR3 protein: CASSQSSDQPQHF
CDR3 DNA: TGTGCCAGCAGCCAATCTAGTGATCAGCCCCAGCATTTT

D gene: -
V gene: TRBV11-2
clone size: -
CDR3 length: 13
J gene: TRBJ1-3
CDR3 protein: CASSLQTGNTIYF
CDR3 DNA: TGTGCCAGCAGCCTTCAGACAGGAAACACCATATATTTT

D gene: -
V gene: TRBV14
clone size: few
CDR3 length: 16
J gene: TRBJ1-5
CDR3 protein: CASSQDLWQGNQPQHF
CDR3 DNA: TGTGCCAGCAGCCAAGATCTTTGGCAGGGAAATCAGCCCCAGCATTTT

D gene: -
V gene: TRBV11-2
clone size: -
CDR3 length: 11
J gene: TRBJ2-2
CDR3 protein: CASTRDGELFF
CDR3 DNA: TGTGCCAGCACCCGAGACGGGGAGCTGTTTTTT

D gene: TRBD1
V gene: TRBV9
clone size: -
CDR3 length: 15
J gene: TRBJ1-2
CDR3 protein: CASTAIDRALHGYTF
CDR3 DNA: TGTGCCAGCACCGCTATAGACAGGGCCCTTCATGGCTACACCTTC

D gene: -
V gene: TRBV7-2
clone size: once
CDR3 length: 15
J gene: TRBJ2-7
CDR3 protein: CASSLELAAGYEQYF
CDR3 DNA: TGTGCCAGCAGCTTAGAACTGGCAGCAGGTTACGAGCAGTACTTC